Listed here are 6 T cell receptor beta chains from one sample, sequenced in a study of blood T cell repertoires in COVID-19. Profiling relied on immunoSEQ multiplex PCR, and the TCRdb table lists in-frame clones only, not all of them. Of over 250,000 clones listed, 82% were seen once; the top ten hold about 5%. Sequencing used PBMCs or T cells enriched from blood (not recorded which). These receptors originate from a man in his forties who had been exposed to COVID-19.

The chain uses TRBV12-3 or TRBV12-4 and TRBJ2-1; D ambiguous. CDR3 size: 11 residues. Trimming removed 4 bases at V and 6 bases at J, with 4 bases between. Written as DNA, the CDR3 is TGTGCCAGCAGTTATAGCAATGAGCAGTTCTTC. Protein: CASSYSNEQFF.

The V gene is TRBV4-1, the J gene TRBJ2-7; D unclear. With 0 bases removed from V and 6 bases from J, the gap between germline ends came to 15 bases. The CDR3 has 15 amino acids. Germline V lookup: CDR1 MGHRA, CDR2 YSYEKL. CDR3 DNA sequence: TGCGCCAGCAGCCAAGAAATAGCTGGGTCTTCCGAGCAGTACTTC. Encoded protein: CASSQEIAGSSEQYF.

The gene calls are TRBV21-1 and TRBJ2-6; TRBD1, the table's D call, was not compared with the DNA. TRBV21-1 is designated a pseudogene. This CDR3 has 19 residues. This CDR3 is CASSNPRGNLLPGANVLTF. The CDR3 DNA sequence: TGTGCCAGCAGCAACCCAAGGGGGAACCTTCTACCTGGGGCCAACGTCCTGACTTTC.

The CDR3 region is CATSDSGSETQYF. CDR3 nucleotide sequence: TGTGCCACCAGTGATTCGGGATCAGAGACCCAGTACTTC. The chain is built from TRBV24-1 and TRBJ2-5; a possible D gene is TRBD2 (5 bases). V was trimmed by 2 bases and J by 4 bases, leaving 7 bases between them. From germline, CDR1 is KGHDR and CDR2 SFDVKD. The length of the CDR3 is 13 residues.

This clone was seen a handful of times. The chain uses TRBV10-3 and TRBJ1-1; TRBD1 matches 7 bases. Per germline, CDR1 ENHRY and CDR2 SYGVKD. The CDR3 consists of 13 residues. The junction had 4 bases not matched to a gene; V was cut back by 8 bases and J by 1 base. In nucleotides, the CDR3 is TGTGCCATCCACAGGGGAGGGAACACTGAAGCTTTCTTT. This translates into CAIHRGGNTEAFF.

The chain combines TRBV7-3 with TRBJ2-2; 11 bases align to TRBD1. CDR1 and CDR2 (germline): SGHTA, FQGTGA. V trimming: 10 bases; J trimming: 0 bases; junction bases outside the gene matches: 10. The CDR3 is 17 residues long. The chain's CDR3 is CATRDRGAKANTGELFF. CDR3 DNA: TGTGCCACCCGGGACAGGGGGGCTAAAGCGAACACCGGGGAGCTGTTTTTT.